This T cell receptor (beta chain) emerged from a study of shared clonotypes between healthy human individuals. Findings and caveats of the study: On the whole, naive subsets had larger estimated richness than memory subsets had.

Concerning this clone itself: Antigen: not known.

Sequencing was performed with immunoSEQ multiplex PCR; in TCRdb, only in-frame clones are kept and a portion is missing. The sample contains about 2 million clones, approximately 95% of which appear only once. Every donor was a Caucasian adult from Nashville, Tennessee. CD4+ cell separation produced CD45RA+ naive and CD45RA-negative memory subsets. CDR3 size: 16 residues. Germline-derived CDR1 and CDR2 are LNHDA and SQIVND (reference sequence). Trimming removed 5 bases at V and 0 bases at J, with 14 bases between. The sequenced sample consisted of naive CD4+ T cells sorted from blood. Documented subset: CD45RA+ positively selected. The chain employs TRBV19 and TRBJ1-3; D perhaps matches TRBD1 (5 bases). The source is a man younger than 35 in good health. The CDR3 sequence is CASSGPGTGSGNTIYF. CDR3 nucleotide sequence: TGTGCCAGTAGTGGACCCGGGACGGGCTCTGGAAACACCATATATTTT.